This T cell receptor (beta chain) was sequenced during a study of STAT5B mutations in CD4+ large granular lymphocyte leukemia. Study-level findings and limits: Top patient clones used TRBV06 genes more often: 8/27 versus 2/35 in controls.

Regarding this clone: No antigen is known for it.

Sequenced by immunoSEQ multiplex PCR; TCRdb stores in-frame clones only, minus some. The sample has about 40,000 clones, roughly 81% seen once; the top ten hold 3% to 4.5%. In germline, CDR1 is MNHEY, CDR2 SMNVEV (reference sequence). CDR3 length: 15 residues. The V segment lost 6 bases and the J segment 5 bases; nucleotides outside the gene matches: 10. The sequenced sample consisted of CD4+ T cells from blood buffy coats. V and J are TRBV27 and TRBJ2-5, with TRBD1 matching 9 bases. This TCR was sampled from a human donor in good health. CDR3 sequence reads: CASSRDRARLETQYF. The CDR3 DNA reads TGTGCCAGCAGCCGGGACAGGGCCCGACTCGAGACCCAGTACTTC.